Shown below are 18 T cell receptor beta chains from a single sample sequenced in a study of neurological immune-mediated disorders (dated by TCRdb to the late 2010s). Library preparation employed 5' RACE. TCRdb records Illumina HiSeq 2500 as the sequencer. TCRdb ran its own pipeline on the public reads, namely fastp trimming at Q25 and MiXCR clone calling, and kept in-frame beta chains. Entries are consolidated by CDR3 protein sequence, retaining the most common genes and DNA. The sample table contains 100,000 or so distinct CDR3 sequences; only one count was recorded for about 3.8% of them. The biggest ten clones account for 5% to 6.5% of the sample. The sequenced material came from PBMCs. Every receptor here comes from a woman under 30 with multiple sclerosis.

In its sample, this clonotype was seen many times. The chain carries TRBV7-7 and TRBJ2-5; possibly TRBD1 or TRBD2 for D (6 bases each). The CDR3 runs 15 residues. Germline V CDR1 and CDR2: SSHAT, FNYEAQ (reference sequence). V was pared by 5 bases and J by 7 bases, with 20 bases between. The CDR3 coding sequence is TGTGCCAGCAGCCCAAGTGGGGACACCGGGGGGACCCAGTACTTC. Its translation: CASSPSGDTGGTQYF.

This clonotype was seen at least ten times. The chain joins TRBV27 to TRBJ2-3; TRBD2 aligns across 9 bases. The CDR3 extends over 17 amino acids. Germline V lookup: CDR1 MNHEY, CDR2 SMNVEV (reference sequence). V lost 6 bases, J lost 6 bases, and 16 bases stayed unmatched. The CDR3 protein is CASRLRGLAPQPDTQYF. The DNA of the CDR3 is TGTGCCAGCAGGCTTCGTGGACTAGCGCCCCAACCGGATACGCAGTATTTT.

This clonotype was counted many times. The chain has TRBV12-3 or TRBV12-4 and TRBJ2-1, with 10 nucleotides matching TRBD2. This CDR3 is built from 15 residues. With 3 bases clipped from V and 7 bases from J, the junction kept 6 bases outside the gene matches. CDR3 loop: CASSFVSGRRNEQFF. DNA of the CDR3: TGTGCCAGCAGTTTCGTTAGCGGGAGGAGGAATGAGCAGTTCTTC.

This clonotype was recorded at least ten times. The chain has TRBV6-6 and TRBJ1-2; TRBD1 is a possible D gene (6 bases). Germline CDR1 and CDR2: MNHNY and SVGAGI (reference sequence). This CDR3 spans 12 amino acids. V dropped 2 bases and J dropped 7 bases, with 8 bases sitting between them. The CDR3 DNA is TGTGCCAGCAGTTACGGGGGGCTTGGCTACACCTTC. This translates into CASSYGGLGYTF.

This clonotype was seen ten or more times. Here the CDR3 reads CASSPGTSGKNIQYF. In nucleotides, the CDR3 is TGTGCCAGCAGTCCCGGGACTAGCGGTAAAAACATTCAGTACTTC. The rearrangement joins TRBV27 to TRBJ2-4; 11 nucleotides line up with TRBD2. Germline V lookup: CDR1 MNHEY, CDR2 SMNVEV (reference sequence). This CDR3 has 15 amino acids. V gave up 5 bases and J gave up 4 bases; unmatched junction bases: 4.

This clonotype was seen at least ten times. The chain is built from TRBV2 and TRBJ1-3; D is perhaps TRBD1 (6 bases). CDR1 SNHLY and CDR2 FYNNEI come from the germline V gene. Trimming removed 3 bases from V and 4 bases from J, with 10 bases in between. The CDR3 is 14 amino acids. This chain's CDR3 is CASSDGTPGNTIYF. For the CDR3, the DNA is TGTGCCAGCAGTGATGGGACACCCGGAAACACCATATATTTT.

This clonotype was seen at least ten times. This sequence joins TRBV9 and TRBJ2-3, with 9 positions matching TRBD2. The CDR3 spans 16 residues. The V and J ends lost 0 bases and 1 base, in that order; junction bases with no gene match: 3. Germline V gene lookup returns CDR1 SGDLS and CDR2 YYNGEE. In nucleotides, the CDR3 is TGTGCCAGCAGCGTAGGGACTAGCGAGGGCACAGATACGCAGTATTTT. This gives the protein CASSVGTSEGTDTQYF.

This clonotype was seen repeatedly, ten times or more. The V gene is TRBV20-1, the J gene TRBJ2-7; TRBD1 matches at 8 bases. This CDR3 has 14 amino acids. Germline V gene sequence: CDR1 DFQATT, CDR2 SNEGSKA (reference sequence). J gave up 6 bases and V 2 bases, and 9 bases lay outside the gene matches. The CDR3 bases are TGCAGTGCTAGAAACATGGGACAGGCGGGCGAGCAGTACTTC. Its translation is CSARNMGQAGEQYF.

This clonotype has ten or more counts. The chain has TRBV5-1 and TRBJ1-6; 10 bases match TRBD1. Trimming took 4 bases from V and 7 from J; bases not matched to a gene: 8. The CDR3 has 16 amino acids. CDR1 SGHRS and CDR2 YFSETQ come from the germline V gene. The CDR3 sequence is CASSPIGTGANSPLHF. As DNA, the CDR3 is TGCGCCAGCAGCCCCATAGGGACAGGGGCGAATTCACCCCTCCACTTT.

The sample holds a few counts of this clonotype. The V gene is TRBV9, the J gene TRBJ2-2; D gene uncertain. The CDR3 extends over 12 amino acids. Germline CDR1 and CDR2: SGDLS and YYNGEE. V lost 0 bases and J lost 7, with 4 bases in between. Here the CDR3 DNA reads TGTGCCAGCAGCGTAGTAGGCGGGGAGCTGTTTTTT. This translates into CASSVVGGELFF.

Ten or more counts support this clonotype. This rearrangement joins TRBV6-2 or TRBV6-3 to TRBJ2-1; TRBD2 might be the D (6 bases). CDR3 length: 14 amino acids. CDR1 MNHEY and CDR2 SVGEGT come from the germline V gene. The ends were cut back, 5 bases at V and 3 bases at J, with 11 bases in the middle. The CDR3 here is CASSRLEVYNEQFF. The CDR3 region has the DNA TGTGCCAGCAGTCGACTAGAGGTCTACAATGAGCAGTTCTTC.

This clonotype was observed many times. The rearrangement uses TRBV6-6 and TRBJ1-1, with D hard to call. The CDR3 loop spans 11 amino acids. Deletions cut 3 bases from V and 3 bases from J, with 2 bases between. Germline V lookup: CDR1 MNHNY, CDR2 SVGAGI (reference sequence). The CDR3 reads CASSYDTEAFF. The CDR3 region has the DNA TGTGCCAGCAGTTATGACACTGAAGCTTTCTTT.

The sample holds many counts of this clonotype. The V gene is TRBV14, the J gene TRBJ2-7, with 11 bases matching TRBD2. The CDR3 runs 15 residues. Germline assignment: CDR1 SGHDN and CDR2 FVKESK. V trimming: 8 bases; J trimming: 4 bases; junction bases outside the gene matches: 10. Here the CDR3 reads CASSAQGLADYEQYF. The CDR3 region has the DNA TGTGCCAGCTCAGCACAGGGACTAGCGGATTACGAGCAGTACTTC.

This clonotype came up a few times. This rearrangement joins TRBV20-1 to TRBJ2-5, with D hard to call. Germline-derived CDR1 and CDR2 are DFQATT and SNEGSKA (reference sequence). V was pared by 4 bases and J by 1 base, with 16 bases between. The CDR3 consists of 15 residues. In DNA form, the CDR3 reads TGCAGTGCTATCGACGGCGCTCAAGCCCAAGAGACCCAGTACTTC. Protein product: CSAIDGAQAQETQYF.

This clonotype was detected many times. CDR3 loop: CASSLLGPNEQFF. CDR3 in DNA: TGTGCCAGCAGTTTATTGGGGCCCAATGAGCAGTTCTTC. The chain carries TRBV27 and TRBJ2-1; TRBD1 might be the D (5 bases). V was cut by 1 base and J by 6 bases, with 7 bases left in between. The CDR3 contains 13 residues. From germline, CDR1 is MNHEY and CDR2 SMNVEV (reference sequence).

This clonotype was detected ten times or more. J is TRBJ1-1 and V is TRBV6-5, with D perhaps TRBD1 (6 bases). From germline, CDR1 is MNHEY and CDR2 SVGAGI. The CDR3 covers 12 residues. Trimming took 7 bases from V and 4 from J, leaving 10 bases between them. The CDR3 sequence: CASNREGTEAFF. CDR3 bases: TGTGCCAGCAACAGGGAGGGCACTGAAGCTTTCTTT.

This clonotype was recorded at least ten times. This rearrangement joins TRBV5-1 to TRBJ1-5, with 11 bases that match TRBD1. This CDR3 contains 14 residues. Germline lookup yields CDR1 SGHRS and CDR2 YFSETQ. V shed 4 bases, J shed 5 bases, and the junction held 2 bases outside the gene matches. The CDR3 DNA reads TGCGCCAGCAGCCCGGGACAGGGGGATCAGCCCCAGCATTTT. Its translation: CASSPGQGDQPQHF.

This clonotype was detected ten times or more. The rearrangement uses TRBV12-3 or TRBV12-4 and TRBJ1-1; the match to TRBD1 covers 9 bases. Trimming removed 3 bases from V and 4 bases from J; junction bases left unmatched: 3. This CDR3 contains 14 residues. The CDR3 region has the DNA TGTGCCAGCAGTTTGGGGACAGGGCCCACTGAAGCTTTCTTT. The encoded protein is CASSLGTGPTEAFF.